The 4 T cell receptor beta chains below were found in one sample sequenced in a study of blood T cell repertoires in COVID-19. The data were produced by immunoSEQ multiplex PCR, yet TCRdb's version contains in-frame clones alone and is incomplete. Among fewer than 300,000 clones, 87% were seen once, and the ten largest hold approximately 1.4%. The specimen sequenced was peripheral blood. These receptors were collected from a middle-aged woman who had recovered from COVID-19.

The chain recombines TRBV9 with TRBJ1-1; D gene ambiguous. Germline loops: CDR1 SGDLS, CDR2 YYNGEE. V was cut by 4 bases and J by 7 bases, with 17 bases left in between. The CDR3 runs 14 residues. DNA for the CDR3: TGTGCCAGCAGCCCTCACAGCCTACTCCTTGAAGCTTTCTTT. It encodes CASSPHSLLLEAFF.

J is TRBJ1-1 and V is TRBV5-1, with D perhaps matching TRBD1 (6 bases). The V gene's germline CDR1 is SGHRS and CDR2 YFSETQ. Trimming pared 0 bases from V and 1 base from J, leaving 13 bases between. The CDR3 is 16 amino acids. This CDR3 is CASSLGGTSANTEAFF. The CDR3 region has the DNA TGCGCCAGCAGCTTGGGAGGGACATCTGCGAACACTGAAGCTTTCTTT.

The CDR3 sequence: CASSQIGRGSEQYF. The DNA of the CDR3 is TGCGCCAGCAGCCAGATCGGCAGGGGAAGCGAGCAGTACTTC. V is TRBV4-3 and J is TRBJ2-7, with D perhaps matching TRBD1 (6 bases). The CDR3 runs 14 residues. Germline CDR1 is LGHNA and CDR2 is YSLEER. The V gene lost 3 bases and the J gene lost 6 bases, with 15 bases spanning the gap.

The chain carries TRBV3-1 (or the pseudogene TRBV3-2) and TRBJ1-1; TRBD1 matches 7 bases. The CDR3 sequence is 13 residues long. Trimming took 4 bases from V and 3 from J; bases not matched to a gene: 2. Germline lookup yields CDR1 LGHDT and CDR2 YNNKEL (reference sequence). The CDR3: CASSRTGYTEAFF. DNA of the CDR3: TGTGCCAGCAGCCGGACAGGTTACACTGAAGCTTTCTTT.